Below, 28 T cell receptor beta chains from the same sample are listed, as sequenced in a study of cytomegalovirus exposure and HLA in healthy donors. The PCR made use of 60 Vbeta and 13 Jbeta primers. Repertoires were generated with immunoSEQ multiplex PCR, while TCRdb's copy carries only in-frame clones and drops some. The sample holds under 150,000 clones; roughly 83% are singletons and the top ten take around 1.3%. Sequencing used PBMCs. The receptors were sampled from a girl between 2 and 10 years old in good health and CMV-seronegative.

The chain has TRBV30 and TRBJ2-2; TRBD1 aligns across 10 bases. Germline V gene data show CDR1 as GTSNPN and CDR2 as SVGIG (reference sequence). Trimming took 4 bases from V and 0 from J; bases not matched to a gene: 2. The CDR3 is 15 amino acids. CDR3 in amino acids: CAWIGQGANTGELFF. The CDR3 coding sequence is TGTGCCTGGATTGGACAGGGGGCGAACACCGGGGAGCTGTTTTTT.

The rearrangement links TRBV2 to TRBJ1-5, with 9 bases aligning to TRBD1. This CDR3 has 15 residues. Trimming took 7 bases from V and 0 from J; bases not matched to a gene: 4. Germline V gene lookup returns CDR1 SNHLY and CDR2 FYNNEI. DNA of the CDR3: TGTGCCAGCAAGGGACAGGGTCATAGCAATCAGCCCCAGCATTTT. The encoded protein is CASKGQGHSNQPQHF.

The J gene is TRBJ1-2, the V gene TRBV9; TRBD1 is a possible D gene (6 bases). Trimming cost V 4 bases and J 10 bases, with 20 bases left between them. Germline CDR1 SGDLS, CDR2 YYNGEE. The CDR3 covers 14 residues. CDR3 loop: CASSPAGVTSDYTF. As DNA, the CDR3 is TGTGCCAGCAGCCCGGCAGGGGTTACTAGTGACTACACCTTC.

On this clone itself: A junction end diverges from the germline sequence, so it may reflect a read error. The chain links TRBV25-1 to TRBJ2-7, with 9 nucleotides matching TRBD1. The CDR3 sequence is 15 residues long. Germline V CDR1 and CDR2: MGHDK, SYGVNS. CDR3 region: CASSEWDRASNEQYF. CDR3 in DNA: TGTGCCAGCAGTGAATGGGACAGGGCCTCCAACGAGCAGTACTTC.

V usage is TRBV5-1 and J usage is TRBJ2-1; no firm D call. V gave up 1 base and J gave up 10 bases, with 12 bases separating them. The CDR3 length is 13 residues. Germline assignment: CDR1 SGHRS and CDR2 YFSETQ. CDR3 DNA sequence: TGCGCCAGCAGCTTGTTCGGTGCAGCGGAGCAGTTCTTC. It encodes CASSLFGAAEQFF.

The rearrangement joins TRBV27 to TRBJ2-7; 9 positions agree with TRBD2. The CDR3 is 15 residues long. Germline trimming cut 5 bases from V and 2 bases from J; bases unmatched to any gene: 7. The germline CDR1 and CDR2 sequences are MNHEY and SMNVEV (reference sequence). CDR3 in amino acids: CASSKPGLATYEQYF. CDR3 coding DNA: TGTGCCAGCAGTAAACCGGGACTAGCCACCTACGAGCAGTACTTC.

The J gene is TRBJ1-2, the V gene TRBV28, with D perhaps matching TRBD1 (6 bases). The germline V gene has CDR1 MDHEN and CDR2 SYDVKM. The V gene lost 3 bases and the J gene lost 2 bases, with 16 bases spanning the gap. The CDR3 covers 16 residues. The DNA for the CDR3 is TGTGCCAGCAGTTTTTCAGGGGCCCAAGTGAACTATGGCTACACCTTC. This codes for CASSFSGAQVNYGYTF.

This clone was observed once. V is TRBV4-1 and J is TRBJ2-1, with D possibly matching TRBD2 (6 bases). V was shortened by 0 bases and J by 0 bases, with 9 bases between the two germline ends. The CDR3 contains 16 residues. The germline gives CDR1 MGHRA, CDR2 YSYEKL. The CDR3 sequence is CASSQELASSYNEQFF. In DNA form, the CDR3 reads TGCGCCAGCAGCCAAGAGCTAGCGAGCTCCTACAATGAGCAGTTCTTC.

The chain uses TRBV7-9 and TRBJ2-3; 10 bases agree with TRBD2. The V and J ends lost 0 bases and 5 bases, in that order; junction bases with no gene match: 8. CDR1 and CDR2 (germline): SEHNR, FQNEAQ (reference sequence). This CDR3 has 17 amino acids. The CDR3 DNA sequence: TGTGCCAGCAGCTTAGCAGAAGGCGCTAGCGGGAGAGATACGCAGTATTTT. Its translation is CASSLAEGASGRDTQYF.

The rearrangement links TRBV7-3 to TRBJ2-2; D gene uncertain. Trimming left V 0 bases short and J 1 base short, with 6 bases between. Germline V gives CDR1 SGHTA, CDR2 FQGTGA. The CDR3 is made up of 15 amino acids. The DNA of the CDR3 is TGTGCCAGCAGCTTAACTGTCTTGAACACCGGGGAGCTGTTTTTT. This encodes CASSLTVLNTGELFF.

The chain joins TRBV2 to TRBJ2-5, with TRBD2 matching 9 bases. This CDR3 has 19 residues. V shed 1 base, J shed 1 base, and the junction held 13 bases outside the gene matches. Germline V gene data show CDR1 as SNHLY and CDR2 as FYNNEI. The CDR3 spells CASSEEFGASGALQETQYF. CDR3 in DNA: TGTGCCAGCAGTGAAGAGTTCGGGGCTAGCGGGGCCCTCCAAGAGACCCAGTACTTC.

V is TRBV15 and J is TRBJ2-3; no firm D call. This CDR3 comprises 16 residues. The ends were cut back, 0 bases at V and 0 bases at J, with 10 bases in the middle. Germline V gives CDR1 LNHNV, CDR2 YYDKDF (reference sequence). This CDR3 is CATSREAQPSTDTQYF. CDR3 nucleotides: TGTGCCACCAGCAGAGAAGCACAGCCCAGCACAGATACGCAGTATTTT.

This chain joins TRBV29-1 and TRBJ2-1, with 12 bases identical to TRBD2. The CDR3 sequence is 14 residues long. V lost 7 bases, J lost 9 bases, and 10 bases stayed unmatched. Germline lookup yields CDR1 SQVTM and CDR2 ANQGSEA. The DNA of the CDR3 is TGCAGCGCGAGAACTAGCGGGGGGTTGAGTGAGCAGTTCTTC. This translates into CSARTSGGLSEQFF.

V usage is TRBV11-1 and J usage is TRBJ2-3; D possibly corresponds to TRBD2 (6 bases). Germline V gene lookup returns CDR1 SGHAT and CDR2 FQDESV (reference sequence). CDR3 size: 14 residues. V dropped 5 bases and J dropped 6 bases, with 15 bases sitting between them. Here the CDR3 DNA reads TGTGCCAGCAGCCGAGTCGGAGGGCATGATACGCAGTATTTT. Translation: CASSRVGGHDTQYF.

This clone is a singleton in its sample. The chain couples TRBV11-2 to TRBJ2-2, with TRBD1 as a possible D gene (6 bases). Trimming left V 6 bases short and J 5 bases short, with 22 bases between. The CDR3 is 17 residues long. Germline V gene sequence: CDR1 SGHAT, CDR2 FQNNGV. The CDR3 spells CASSVPNRDPGTGELFF. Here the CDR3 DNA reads TGTGCCAGCAGTGTGCCAAACAGGGACCCGGGAACCGGGGAGCTGTTTTTT. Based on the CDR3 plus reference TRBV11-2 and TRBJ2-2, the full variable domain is EAGVAQSPRYKIIEKRQSVAFWCNPISGHATLYWYQQILGQGPKLLIQFQNNGVVDDSQLPKDRFSAERLKGVDSTLKIQPAKLEDSAVYLCASSVPNRDPGTGELFFGEGSRLTVL.

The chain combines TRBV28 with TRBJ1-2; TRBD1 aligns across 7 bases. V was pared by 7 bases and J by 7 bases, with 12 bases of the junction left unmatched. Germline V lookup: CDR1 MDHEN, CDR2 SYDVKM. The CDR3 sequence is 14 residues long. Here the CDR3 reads CASTRQGLLGGYTF. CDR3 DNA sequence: TGTGCCAGCACGAGACAGGGCTTATTAGGTGGCTACACCTTC.

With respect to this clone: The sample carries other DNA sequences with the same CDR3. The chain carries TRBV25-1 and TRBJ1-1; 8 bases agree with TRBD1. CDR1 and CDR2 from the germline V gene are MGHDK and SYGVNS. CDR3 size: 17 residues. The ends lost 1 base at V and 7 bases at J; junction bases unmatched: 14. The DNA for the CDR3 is TGTGCCAGCAGTGAATGGGGGACAGGCACCGGTGAGGTTGAAGCTTTCTTT. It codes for CASSEWGTGTGEVEAFF.

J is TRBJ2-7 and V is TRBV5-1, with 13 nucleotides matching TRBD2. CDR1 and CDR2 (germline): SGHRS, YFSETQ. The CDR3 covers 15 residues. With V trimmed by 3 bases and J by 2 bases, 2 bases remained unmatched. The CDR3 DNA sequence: TGCGCCAGCAGCTGGACTAGCGGGGGCACCTACGAGCAGTACTTC. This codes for CASSWTSGGTYEQYF.

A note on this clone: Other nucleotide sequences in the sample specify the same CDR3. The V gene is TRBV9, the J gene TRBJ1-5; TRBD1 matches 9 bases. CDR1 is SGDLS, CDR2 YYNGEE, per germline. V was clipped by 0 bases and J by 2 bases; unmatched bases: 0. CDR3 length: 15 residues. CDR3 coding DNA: TGTGCCAGCAGCGTAGGGGACAGGGGCAATCAGCCCCAGCATTTT. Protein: CASSVGDRGNQPQHF. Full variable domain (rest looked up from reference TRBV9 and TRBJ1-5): DSGVTQTPKHLITATGQRVTLRCSPRSGDLSVYWYQQSLDQGLQFLIQYYNGEERAKGNILERFSAQQFPDLHSELNLSSLELGDSALYFCASSVGDRGNQPQHFGDGTRLSIL.

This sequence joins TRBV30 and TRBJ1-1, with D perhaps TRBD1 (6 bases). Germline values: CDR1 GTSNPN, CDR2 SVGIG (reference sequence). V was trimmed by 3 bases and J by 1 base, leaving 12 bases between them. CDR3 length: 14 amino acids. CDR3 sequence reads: CAWRKSTGNTEAFF. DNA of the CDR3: TGTGCCTGGAGGAAATCGACAGGGAACACTGAAGCTTTCTTT.

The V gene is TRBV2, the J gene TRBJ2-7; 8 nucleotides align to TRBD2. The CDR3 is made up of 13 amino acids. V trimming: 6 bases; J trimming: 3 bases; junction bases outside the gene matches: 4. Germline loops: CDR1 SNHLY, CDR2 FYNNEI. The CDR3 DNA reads TGTGCCAGCAGCACTAGCGGCGTCTACGAGCAGTACTTC. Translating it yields CASSTSGVYEQYF.

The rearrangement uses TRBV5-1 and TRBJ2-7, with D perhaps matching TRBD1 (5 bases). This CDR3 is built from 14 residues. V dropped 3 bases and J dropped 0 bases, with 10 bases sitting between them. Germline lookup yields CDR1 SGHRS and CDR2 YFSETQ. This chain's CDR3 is CASSSDSYSYEQYF. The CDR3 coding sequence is TGCGCCAGCAGCTCAGACAGTTACTCCTACGAGCAGTACTTC.

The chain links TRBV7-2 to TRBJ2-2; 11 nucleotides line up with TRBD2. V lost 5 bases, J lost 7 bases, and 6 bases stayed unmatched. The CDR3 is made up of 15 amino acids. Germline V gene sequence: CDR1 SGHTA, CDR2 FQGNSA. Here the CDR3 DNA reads TGTGCCAGCAGCCCGACTAGCGGGGTGGGCGGGGAGCTGTTTTTT. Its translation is CASSPTSGVGGELFF.

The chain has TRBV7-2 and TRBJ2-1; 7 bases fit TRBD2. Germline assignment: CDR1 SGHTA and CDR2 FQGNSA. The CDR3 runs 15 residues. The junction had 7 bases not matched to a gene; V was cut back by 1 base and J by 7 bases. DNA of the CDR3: TGTGCCAGCAGCTTAGTGGGAGGGAATAAGAATGAGCAGTTCTTC. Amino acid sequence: CASSLVGGNKNEQFF.

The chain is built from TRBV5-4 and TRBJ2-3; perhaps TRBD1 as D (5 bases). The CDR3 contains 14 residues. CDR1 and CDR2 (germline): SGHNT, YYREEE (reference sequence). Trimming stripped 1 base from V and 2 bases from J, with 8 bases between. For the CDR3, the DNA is TGTGCCAGCAGCTTGTCCAGGGACACAGATACGCAGTATTTT. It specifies CASSLSRDTDTQYF.

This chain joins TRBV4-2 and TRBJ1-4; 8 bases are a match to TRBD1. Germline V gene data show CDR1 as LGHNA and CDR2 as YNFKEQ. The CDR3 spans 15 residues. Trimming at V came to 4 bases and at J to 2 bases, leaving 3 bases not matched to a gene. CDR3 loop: CASSPRTGTNEKLFF. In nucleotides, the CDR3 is TGTGCCAGCAGCCCTCGGACAGGGACTAATGAAAAACTGTTTTTT.

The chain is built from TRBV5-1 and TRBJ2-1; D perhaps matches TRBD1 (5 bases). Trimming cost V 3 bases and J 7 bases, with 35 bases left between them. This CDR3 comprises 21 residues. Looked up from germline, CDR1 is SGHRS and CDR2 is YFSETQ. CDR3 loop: CASSSPQQSRQQSPLNNEQFF. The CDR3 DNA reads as TGCGCCAGCAGCTCGCCACAACAAAGTAGACAGCAGAGTCCTCTAAATAATGAGCAGTTCTTC.

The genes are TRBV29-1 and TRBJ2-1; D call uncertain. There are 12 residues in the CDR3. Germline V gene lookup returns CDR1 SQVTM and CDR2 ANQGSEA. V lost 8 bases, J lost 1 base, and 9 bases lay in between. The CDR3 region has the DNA TGCAGCCGCGCGAATTCCTACAATGAGCAGTTCTTC. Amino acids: CSRANSYNEQFF.